The clone carrying this T cell receptor beta chain was observed a handful of times. What it binds is not known. These data come from a study of human T cells and chemical hapten exposure. Overall study context: 2% DPC applied to a 2 cm by 2 cm arm area sensitized donors. Small discrepancies in pooled library volume mainly accounted for the varying TCR yields per sample.

Time point indicated: pre-sensitization, week 0. Treatment noted: therapeutic diphenylcyclopropenone sensitization with weekly scalp DPC. CDR1 is MNHEY, CDR2 SVGEGT, per germline. CDR3 length: 16 amino acids. The V end lost 6 bases, the J end lost 5 bases, and 20 bases lay between the germline ends. Findings and caveats of the study: There were significantly more large CDR3 similarity clusters among expanded TCRs than among controls. High-frequency TCRs, those above 1 in 1000, stayed the same after DPC sensitization.

TCRdb recomputed calls from the RACE reads with MiXCR, one row per CDR3 protein. The repertoire holds 250,000 or so distinct CDR3 sequences, roughly 7.4% seen once, with roughly 1.2% in the top ten. This specimen consisted of whole blood, obtained in connection with sensitization to the hapten diphenylcyclopropenone (DPC). The sequence came from a man younger than 35 with alopecia areata. Some clones in this sample may be carry-over from other donors' samples. The chain is built from TRBV6-2 or TRBV6-3 and TRBJ2-1; D not resolved. The CDR3 region is CASRPRTTGQNNEQFF. CDR3 coding DNA: TGTGCCAGCAGACCCCGCACTACCGGGCAGAACAATGAGCAGTTCTTC.